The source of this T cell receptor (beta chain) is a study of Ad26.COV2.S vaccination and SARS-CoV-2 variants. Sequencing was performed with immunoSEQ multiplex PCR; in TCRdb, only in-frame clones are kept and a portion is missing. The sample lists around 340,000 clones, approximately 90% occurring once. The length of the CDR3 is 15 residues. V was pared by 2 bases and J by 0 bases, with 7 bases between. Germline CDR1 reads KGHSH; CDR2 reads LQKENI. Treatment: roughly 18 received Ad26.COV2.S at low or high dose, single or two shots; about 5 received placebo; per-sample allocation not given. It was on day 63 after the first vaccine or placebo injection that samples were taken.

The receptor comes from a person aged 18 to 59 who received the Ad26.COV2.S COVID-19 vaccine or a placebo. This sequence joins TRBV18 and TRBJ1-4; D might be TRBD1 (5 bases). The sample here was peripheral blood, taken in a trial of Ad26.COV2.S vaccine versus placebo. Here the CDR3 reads CASSPDSATNEKLFF. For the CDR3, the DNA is TGTGCCAGCTCACCAGACAGTGCAACTAATGAAAAACTGTTTTTT.